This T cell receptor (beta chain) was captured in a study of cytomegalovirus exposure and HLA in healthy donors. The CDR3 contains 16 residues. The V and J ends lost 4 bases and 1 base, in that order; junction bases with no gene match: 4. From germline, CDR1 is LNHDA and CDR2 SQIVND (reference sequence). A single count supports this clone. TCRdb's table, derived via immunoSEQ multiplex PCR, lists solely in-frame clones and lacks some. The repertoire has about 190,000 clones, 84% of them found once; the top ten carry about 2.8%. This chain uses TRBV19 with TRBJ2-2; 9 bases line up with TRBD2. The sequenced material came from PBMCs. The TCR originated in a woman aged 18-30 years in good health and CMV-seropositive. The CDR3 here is CASSTTSGWNTGELFF. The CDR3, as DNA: TGTGCCAGTAGTACAACTAGCGGGTGGAACACCGGGGAGCTGTTTTTT.